A single sample gave rise to the 10 T cell receptor beta chains below, sequenced in a study of cytomegalovirus exposure and HLA in healthy donors. Data came from immunoSEQ multiplex PCR; TCRdb stores just in-frame clones and leaves some out. The sample has approximately 170,000 clones; 85% are singletons. What was sequenced was PBMCs. All receptors come from a man between 25 and 39 years old in good health and CMV-seropositive.

CDR3 residues: CASSHLRDTQYF. DNA of the CDR3: TGCGCCAGCAGCCATCTACGGGATACGCAGTATTTT. The gene calls are TRBV4-1 and TRBJ2-3; no firm D call. From germline, CDR1 is MGHRA and CDR2 YSYEKL. CDR3 length equals 12 residues. The germline V and J ends were trimmed by 3 bases and 6 bases, with 7 bases remaining between them.

This clone was seen only once. The chain carries TRBV6-1 and TRBJ1-1; D may be TRBD1 (5 bases). V dropped 2 bases and J dropped 1 base, with 8 bases sitting between them. Germline V gene sequence: CDR1 MNHNS, CDR2 SASEGT. CDR3 size: 14 residues. CDR3: CASSERDRNTEAFF. DNA for the CDR3: TGTGCCAGCAGTGAAAGAGACAGGAACACTGAAGCTTTCTTT.

The rearrangement links TRBV11-1 to TRBJ2-1, with D hard to call. Germline V gene sequence: CDR1 SGHAT, CDR2 FQDESV (reference sequence). The CDR3 totals 13 residues. Trimming took 5 bases from V and 4 from J, leaving 9 bases between them. The CDR3 DNA reads as TGTGCCAGCAGCCCTCGAACTTACAATGAGCAGTTCTTC. Translation: CASSPRTYNEQFF.

The V and J genes are TRBV4-2 and TRBJ2-7, with unresolved D. Germline values: CDR1 LGHNA, CDR2 YNFKEQ. The CDR3 runs to 13 residues. Trimming shortened V by 4 bases and J by 0 bases, and 7 bases separated the two germline ends. The CDR3 DNA reads as TGTGCCAGCAGCCTTGAGTACTCCTACGAGCAGTACTTC. Translation: CASSLEYSYEQYF.

The J gene is TRBJ2-5, the V gene TRBV5-4, with TRBD2 matching 8 bases. Per germline, CDR1 SGHNT and CDR2 YYREEE (reference sequence). This CDR3 has 16 residues. V lost 4 bases to trimming and J lost 1 base; unmatched junction nucleotides: 9. The DNA of the CDR3 is TGTGCCAGCAGCGCCCATCTCGGGGGGGCCCAAGAGACCCAGTACTTC. Amino acid sequence: CASSAHLGGAQETQYF.

This chain connects TRBV9 to TRBJ1-2; TRBD1 matches at 8 bases. Germline assignment: CDR1 SGDLS and CDR2 YYNGEE. Germline trimming cut 5 bases from V and 1 base from J; bases unmatched to any gene: 10. The CDR3 is 16 amino acids. This CDR3 reads CASSTWDRQINYGYTF. The DNA for the CDR3 is TGTGCCAGCAGTACATGGGACAGGCAAATTAACTATGGCTACACCTTC.

The chain employs TRBV4-3 and TRBJ1-5; D is undetermined. This CDR3 comprises 16 residues. Trimming shortened V by 0 bases and J by 0 bases, and 9 bases separated the two germline ends. Germline V gene sequence: CDR1 LGHNA, CDR2 YSLEER. This chain's CDR3 is CASSQDRMSSNQPQHF. The CDR3 DNA reads TGCGCCAGCAGCCAAGATCGTATGAGTAGCAATCAGCCCCAGCATTTT.

This rearrangement joins TRBV2 to TRBJ2-7; D uncertain. The CDR3 is made up of 14 amino acids. Germline assignment: CDR1 SNHLY and CDR2 FYNNEI. Trimming removed 0 bases from V and 2 bases from J, with 8 bases in between. The CDR3 bases are TGTGCCAGCAGTGAAGCGGAGATAACCTACGAGCAGTACTTC. Translation gives CASSEAEITYEQYF.

This chain uses TRBV2 with TRBJ2-7; possible D gene TRBD1, 6 bases. This CDR3 region has 12 residues. Germline-derived CDR1 and CDR2 are SNHLY and FYNNEI. Between the trimmed V and J ends, which lost 7 bases and 0 bases, there was a span of 7 bases. The CDR3 region has the DNA TGTGCCAGCAAGGGGGACTCCTACGAGCAGTACTTC. Amino acids: CASKGDSYEQYF. The full variable domain, in which reference TRBV2 and TRBJ2-7 provide the parts outside the CDR3, is EPEVTQTPSHQVTQMGQEVILRCVPISNHLYFYWYRQILGQKVEFLVSFYNNEISEKSEIFDDQFSVERPDGSNFTLKIRSTKLEDSAMYFCASKGDSYEQYFGPGTRLTVT.

The chain couples TRBV4-1 to TRBJ2-3, with TRBD2 matching 10 bases. The CDR3 is 16 residues long. The junction had 2 bases not matched to a gene; V was cut back by 0 bases and J by 2 bases. Germline assignment: CDR1 MGHRA and CDR2 YSYEKL. CDR3 loop: CASSQETSGATDTQYF. For the CDR3, the DNA is TGCGCCAGCAGCCAAGAAACTAGCGGGGCCACAGATACGCAGTATTTT.